This T cell receptor (beta chain) comes out of a study of glioma-infiltrating T cells after dendritic cell vaccination. Libraries were prepared by immunoSEQ multiplex PCR; TCRdb keeps only in-frame clonotypes and omits some of them. The sample has about 65,000 clones, about 89% seen once. The time point here: after dendritic cell vaccination, including at tumor progression/relapse. The CDR3 has 17 amino acids. Germline V gives CDR1 SGHRS, CDR2 YFSETQ. V shed 0 bases and J 0 bases; nucleotides not matched to a gene: 7. The material sequenced was blood, taken after dendritic cell vaccination. V and J are TRBV5-1 and TRBJ2-7; the match to TRBD2 covers 9 bases. The clonotype comes from a human donor with glioblastoma. This chain's CDR3 is CASSLEPSGVSSYEQYF. In DNA form, the CDR3 reads TGCGCCAGCAGCTTGGAGCCTAGCGGGGTAAGCTCCTACGAGCAGTACTTC.